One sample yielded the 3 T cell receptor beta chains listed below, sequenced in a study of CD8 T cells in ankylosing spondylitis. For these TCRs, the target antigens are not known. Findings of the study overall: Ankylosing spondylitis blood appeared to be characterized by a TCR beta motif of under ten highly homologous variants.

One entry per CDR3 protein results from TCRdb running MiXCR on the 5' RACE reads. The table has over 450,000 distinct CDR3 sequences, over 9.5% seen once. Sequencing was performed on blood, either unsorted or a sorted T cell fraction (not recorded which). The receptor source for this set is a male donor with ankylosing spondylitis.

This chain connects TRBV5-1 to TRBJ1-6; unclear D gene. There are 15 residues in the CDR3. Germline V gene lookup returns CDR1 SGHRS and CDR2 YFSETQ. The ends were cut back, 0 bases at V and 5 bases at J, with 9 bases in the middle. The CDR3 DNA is TGCGCCAGCAGCTTGGATTTTGCGGATAATTCACCCCTCCACTTT. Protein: CASSLDFADNSPLHF. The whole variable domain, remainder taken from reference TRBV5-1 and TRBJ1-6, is KAGVTQTPRYLIKTRGQQVTLSCSPISGHRSVSWYQQTPGQGLQFLFEYFSETQRNKGNFPGRFSGRQFSNSRSEMNVSTLELGDSALYLCASSLDFADNSPLHFGNGTRLTVT.

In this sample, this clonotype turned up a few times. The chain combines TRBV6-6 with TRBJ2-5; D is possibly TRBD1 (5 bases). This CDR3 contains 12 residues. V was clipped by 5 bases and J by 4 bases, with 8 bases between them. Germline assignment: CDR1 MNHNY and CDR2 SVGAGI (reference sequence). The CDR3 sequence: CASSQTVETQYF. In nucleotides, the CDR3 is TGTGCCAGCAGTCAGACAGTAGAGACCCAGTACTTC.

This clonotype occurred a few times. CDR3 in amino acids: CASSLGFGGVWYEQYF. CDR3 bases: TGTGCCAGCAGCTTGGGATTCGGAGGGGTTTGGTACGAGCAGTACTTC. The chain links TRBV5-6 to TRBJ2-7; weak D call: TRBD2 (6 bases). Trimming left V 0 bases short and J 4 bases short, with 17 bases between. Germline V gives CDR1 SGHDT, CDR2 YYEEEE. This CDR3 contains 16 residues.